A single count supports the clone carrying this TCR beta chain. The antigen is not known. PCR involved 60 Vbeta and 13 Jbeta primers. Measured with immunoSEQ multiplex PCR; TCRdb has only the in-frame clones, and not every one. The sample has 150,000 or so clones, around 76% seen once; the top ten hold roughly 7.5%. CDR3 length: 13 residues. CDR1 SQVTM and CDR2 ANQGSEA come from the germline V gene. V shed 4 bases and J 4 bases; nucleotides not matched to a gene: 1. The data were taken from a study of cytomegalovirus exposure and HLA in healthy donors. It was healthy bone marrow donors who served as donors. Findings and caveats of the study: Available immune exposure information was restricted to CMV serostatus only.

The chain uses TRBV29-1 and TRBJ2-2; 9 positions match TRBD1. This sequence originates from a male donor in good health and CMV-seronegative. What was sequenced was PBMCs. CDR3 region: CSVGTGVTGELFF. CDR3 coding DNA: TGCAGCGTTGGGACAGGGGTCACCGGGGAGCTGTTTTTT.